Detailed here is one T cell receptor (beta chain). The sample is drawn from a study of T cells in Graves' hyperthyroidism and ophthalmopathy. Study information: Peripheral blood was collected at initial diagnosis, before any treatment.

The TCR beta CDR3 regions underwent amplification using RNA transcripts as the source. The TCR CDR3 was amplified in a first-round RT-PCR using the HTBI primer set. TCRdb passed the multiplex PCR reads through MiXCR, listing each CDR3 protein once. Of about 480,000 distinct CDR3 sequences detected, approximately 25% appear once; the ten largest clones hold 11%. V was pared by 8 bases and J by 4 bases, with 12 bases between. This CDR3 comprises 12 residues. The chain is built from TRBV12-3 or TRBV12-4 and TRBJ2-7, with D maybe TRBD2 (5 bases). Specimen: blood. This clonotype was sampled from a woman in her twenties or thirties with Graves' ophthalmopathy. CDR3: CASAEAVYEQYF. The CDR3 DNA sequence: TGTGCCAGCGCGGAAGCGGTATACGAGCAGTACTTC.